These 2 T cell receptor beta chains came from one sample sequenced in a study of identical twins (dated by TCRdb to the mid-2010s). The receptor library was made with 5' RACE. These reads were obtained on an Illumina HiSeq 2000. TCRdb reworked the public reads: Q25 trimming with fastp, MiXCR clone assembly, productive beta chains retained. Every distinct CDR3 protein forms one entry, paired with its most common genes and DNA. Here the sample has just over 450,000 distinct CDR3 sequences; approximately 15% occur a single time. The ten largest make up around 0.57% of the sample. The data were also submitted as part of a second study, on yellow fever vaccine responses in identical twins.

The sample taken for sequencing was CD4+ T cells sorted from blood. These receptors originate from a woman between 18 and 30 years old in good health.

The CDR3 loop is CASAGGVQETQYF. The DNA of the CDR3 is TGTGCCAGCGCTGGCGGGGTCCAAGAGACCCAGTACTTC. The rearrangement uses TRBV2 and TRBJ2-5; the D gene is possibly TRBD2 (6 bases). CDR3 length: 13 amino acids. The germline V gene encodes CDR1 SNHLY and CDR2 FYNNEI. The germline V and J ends were trimmed by 8 bases and 1 base, with 11 bases remaining between them.

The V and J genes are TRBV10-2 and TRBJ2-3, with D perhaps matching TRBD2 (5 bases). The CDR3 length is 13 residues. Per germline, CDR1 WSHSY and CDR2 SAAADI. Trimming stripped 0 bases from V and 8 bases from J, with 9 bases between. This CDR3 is CASSESSVGTQYF. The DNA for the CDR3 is TGCGCCAGCAGTGAGTCTAGCGTTGGTACGCAGTATTTT.